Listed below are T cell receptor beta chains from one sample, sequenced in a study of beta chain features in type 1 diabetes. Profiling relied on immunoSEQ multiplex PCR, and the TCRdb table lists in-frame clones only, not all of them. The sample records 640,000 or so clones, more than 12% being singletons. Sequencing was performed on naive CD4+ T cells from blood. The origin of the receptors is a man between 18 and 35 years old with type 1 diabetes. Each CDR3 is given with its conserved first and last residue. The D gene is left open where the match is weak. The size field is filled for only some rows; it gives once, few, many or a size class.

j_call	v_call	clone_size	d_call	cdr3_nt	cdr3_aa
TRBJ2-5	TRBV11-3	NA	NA	TGTGCCAGCAGCTTAGGAGGGATTGAGAGAGAGACCCAGTACTTC	CASSLGGIERETQYF
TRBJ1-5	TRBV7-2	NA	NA	TGTGCCAGCAGCAACGGAGCAGCCAGGCCCCAGCATTTT	CASSNGAARPQHF
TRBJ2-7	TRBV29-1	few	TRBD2	TGCAGCGTTCTAGGGACTAGCCTAGGTTCCGCATACGAGCAGTACTTC	CSVLGTSLGSAYEQYF
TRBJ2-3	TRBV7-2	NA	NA	TGTGCCAGCAGCTCCCAAAAACCGGGGACACCTCTTGCAGATACGCAGTATTTT	CASSSQKPGTPLADTQYF
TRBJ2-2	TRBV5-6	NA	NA	TGTGCCAGCAGCCGCCCCGGGGAGCTGTTTTTT	CASSRPGELFF
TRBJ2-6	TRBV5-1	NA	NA	TGCGCCAGCGCCAACCACCTGAGGGCTGGGGCCAACGTCCTGACTTTC	CASANHLRAGANVLTF
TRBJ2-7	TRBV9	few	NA	TGTGCCAGCAGCGTAGGGGGGCCTTCCTACGAGCAGTACTTC	CASSVGGPSYEQYF
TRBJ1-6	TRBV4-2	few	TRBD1	TGTGCCAGCAGCCAGTCAGGGGGAGGTAATTCACCCCTCCACTTT	CASSQSGGGNSPLHF
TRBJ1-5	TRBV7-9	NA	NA	TGTGCCAGCAGCTTAGAAAGCAATCAGCCCCAGCATTTT	CASSLESNQPQHF
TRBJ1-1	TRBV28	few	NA	TGTGCCAGCAGTCTCCGGGGAGTCAGGAAAAGGAACACTGAAGCTTTCTTT	CASSLRGVRKRNTEAFF
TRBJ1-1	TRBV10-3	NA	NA	TGTGCCATTCGACGTGAGGGCACTGAAGCTTTCTTT	CAIRREGTEAFF
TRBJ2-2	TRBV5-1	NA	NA	TGCGCCAGCAGCTTGGCCGGAACAGTAGAGCTGTTTTTT	CASSLAGTVELFF
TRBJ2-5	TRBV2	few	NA	TGTGCCAGCAGTGGAGGGGGAGTGGAGACCCAGTACTTC	CASSGGGVETQYF
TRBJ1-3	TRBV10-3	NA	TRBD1	TGTGCCATCAGCAACCTGGACAGGGCCAGCTCTGGAAACACCATATATTTT	CAISNLDRASSGNTIYF
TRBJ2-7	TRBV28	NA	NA	TGTGCCAGCACCCGGGGCTCCTACGAGCAGTACTTC	CASTRGSYEQYF
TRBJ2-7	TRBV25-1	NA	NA	TGTGCCAGCAGTGGGGTCGGCGGTGGAGGGTATCTCTACGAGCAGTACTTC	CASSGVGGGGYLYEQYF
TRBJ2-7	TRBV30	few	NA	TGTGCCTGGAGCGGAGGATCTGGCGGGCCCTACGAGCAGTACTTC	CAWSGGSGGPYEQYF
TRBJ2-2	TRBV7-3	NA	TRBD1	TGTGCCAGCAGCTCCCCCGGACAGGTAGCGAACACCGGGGAGCTGTTTTTT	CASSSPGQVANTGELFF
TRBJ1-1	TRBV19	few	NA	TGTGCCAGTAGTCCCCAGGGGAAGAACACTGAAGCTTTCTTT	CASSPQGKNTEAFF
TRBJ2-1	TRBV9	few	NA	TGTGCCAGCAGCGTAGGCCGCCAGAACAATGAGCAGTTCTTC	CASSVGRQNNEQFF
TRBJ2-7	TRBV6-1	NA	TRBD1	TGTGCCAGCGGGACAGGGTCCTCCGTCTACGAGCAGTACTTC	CASGTGSSVYEQYF
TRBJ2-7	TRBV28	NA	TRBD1	TGTGCCAGCAGTACCACCCGACAGGGGGGTTACGAGCAGTACTTC	CASSTTRQGGYEQYF
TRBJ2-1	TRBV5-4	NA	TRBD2	TGTGCCAGCACCCCTGGCGGGAGGGCTTTCAATGAGCAGTTCTTC	CASTPGGRAFNEQFF
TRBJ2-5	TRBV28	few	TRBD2	TGTGCCAGCAGTCCCGGGACTAGCCTCCAAGAGACCCAGTACTTC	CASSPGTSLQETQYF
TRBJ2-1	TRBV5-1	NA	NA	TGCGCCAGCAGCTTGGATGGCGGGATGGGCCGGTTCTTC	CASSLDGGMGRFF
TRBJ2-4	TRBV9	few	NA	TGTGCCAGCAGCGAAAGGGGGTTGGGAGCCAAAAACATTCAGTACTTC	CASSERGLGAKNIQYF
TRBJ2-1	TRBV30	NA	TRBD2	TGTGCCTGGGCGACTAGCGCCTCCTACAATGAGCAGTTCTTC	CAWATSASYNEQFF
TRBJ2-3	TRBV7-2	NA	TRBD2	TGTGCCAGCAGCGCGACTAGCGGGATTAGCACAGATACGCAGTATTTT	CASSATSGISTDTQYF
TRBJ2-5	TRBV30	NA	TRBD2	TGTGCCTGGAGCTCGGGGGGGCAAGAGACCCAGTACTTC	CAWSSGGQETQYF
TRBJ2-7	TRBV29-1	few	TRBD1	TGCAGCGTTGAAAAGGGCGGGACAGGGGTCGAGCAGTACTTC	CSVEKGGTGVEQYF
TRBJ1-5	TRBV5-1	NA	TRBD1	TGCGCCAGCAGTCCCGGGACAGGGCAGAGTGGCAATCAGCCCCAGCATTTT	CASSPGTGQSGNQPQHF
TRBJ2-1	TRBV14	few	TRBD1	TGTGCCAGCGGAACCGGGACAGGGAGGTACAATGAGCAGTTCTTC	CASGTGTGRYNEQFF
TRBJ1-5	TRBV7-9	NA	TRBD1	TGTGCCAGCAGCCTTACAGGGGGCGAGGGACAGCCCCAGCATTTT	CASSLTGGEGQPQHF
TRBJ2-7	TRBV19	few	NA	TGTGCCAGTATGGGGAGGAGCTCCTACGAGCAGTACTTC	CASMGRSSYEQYF
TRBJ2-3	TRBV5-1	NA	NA	TGCGCCAGCAAGACAGAGCCCCCTAGCACAGATACGCAGTATTTT	CASKTEPPSTDTQYF
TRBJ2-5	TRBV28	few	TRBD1	TGTGCCAGCAGTCGAGGGACAGTGTACCAAGAGACCCAGTACTTC	CASSRGTVYQETQYF
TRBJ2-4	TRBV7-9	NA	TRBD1	TGTGCCAGCAGGAGCACAGGGGCAGCCAAAAACATTCAGTACTTC	CASRSTGAAKNIQYF
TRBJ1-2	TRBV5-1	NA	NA	TGCGCCAGCAGTCTAGACGTGGATGGCTACACCTTC	CASSLDVDGYTF
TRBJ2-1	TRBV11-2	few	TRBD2	TGTGCCAGCAGCTTAGATGTGGCGGGAGGGCGTAATGAGCAGTTCTTC	CASSLDVAGGRNEQFF
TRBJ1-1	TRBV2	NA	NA	TGCTCCTCGGGCACTGAAGCTTTCTTT	CSSGTEAFF
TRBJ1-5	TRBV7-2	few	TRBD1	TGTGCCAGCAGCTTAACGCAGGGGGCGGTTCAGCCCCAGCATTTT	CASSLTQGAVQPQHF
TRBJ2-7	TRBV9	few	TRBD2	TGTGCCAGCAGCGTTAGCGGGCCGTCCTACGAGCAGTACTTC	CASSVSGPSYEQYF
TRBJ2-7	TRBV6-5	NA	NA	TGTGCCAGCAGTTACTCGTTAGGGTTCCGCTACGAGCAGTACTTC	CASSYSLGFRYEQYF
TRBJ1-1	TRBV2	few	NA	TGTGCCAGCAGTCCCGGGACGGGGAACACTGAAGCTTTCTTT	CASSPGTGNTEAFF
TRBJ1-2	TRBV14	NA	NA	TGTGCCAGCAGCCAAGGACGGAACTATGGCTACACCTTC	CASSQGRNYGYTF
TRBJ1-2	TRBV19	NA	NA	TGTGCCAGTAATTCCCGGACAGAGGGGTATGGCTACACCTTC	CASNSRTEGYGYTF
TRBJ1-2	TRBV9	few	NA	TGTGCCAGCAGCGTAGATCCTAACTATGGCTACACCTTC	CASSVDPNYGYTF
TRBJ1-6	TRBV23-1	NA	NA	TGCGCCAGCAGTCAAAAGCGGGGGCCACTCAACTATAATTCACCCCTCCACTTT	CASSQKRGPLNYNSPLHF
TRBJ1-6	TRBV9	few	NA	TGTGCCAGCAGCGTAGCCACGACTCCCAATTCACCCCTCCACTTT	CASSVATTPNSPLHF
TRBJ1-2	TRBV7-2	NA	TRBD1	TGTGCCAGCAGCTCGCGGGACAGAAAATATGGCTACACCTTC	CASSSRDRKYGYTF
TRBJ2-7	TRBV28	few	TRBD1	TGTGCCAGCGAATACGACAGGGGGCTAGGTGAGCAGTACTTC	CASEYDRGLGEQYF
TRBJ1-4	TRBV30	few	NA	TGTGCCTGGAGGAAGAATAATGAAAAACTGTTTTTT	CAWRKNNEKLFF
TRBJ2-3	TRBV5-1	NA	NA	TGCGCCAGCAGTCGAACAGGGGAGGCCGATACGCAGTATTTT	CASSRTGEADTQYF
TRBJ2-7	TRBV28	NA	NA	TGTGCCAGCAGTTTAGTCCGGCCCCAGGTATACGAGCAGTACTTC	CASSLVRPQVYEQYF
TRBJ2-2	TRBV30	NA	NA	TGTGCCTGGAGTGGCAATTGGGGGAACACCGGGGAGCTGTTTTTT	CAWSGNWGNTGELFF
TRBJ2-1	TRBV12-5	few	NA	TGTGCTAGTGGCCGTCCCCGATTAGATGAGCAGTTCTTC	CASGRPRLDEQFF